What follows are 28 T cell receptor beta chains derived from one specimen sequenced in a study of metastatic and nonmetastatic thyroid tumors. TCRdb re-called the PCR reads via MiXCR. This sample yields 30,000 to 35,000 clones, of which 25% to 30% are seen a single time; roughly 31% belongs to the top ten. No treatment of any kind had been given to any patient before thyroid surgery. The sequenced sample was blood. These receptors originate from a female donor with papillary thyroid cancer or a benign thyroid nodule (not recorded which). Some clones in this sample may be carry-over from other donors' samples.

The chain recombines TRBV9 with TRBJ2-1, with 7 bases that match TRBD2. V was pared by 5 bases and J by 8 bases, with 4 bases of the junction left unmatched. CDR3 length equals 12 residues. Germline V gives CDR1 SGDLS, CDR2 YYNGEE. In DNA form, the CDR3 reads TGTGCCAGCAGTGGTACTAGCGATGAGCAGTTCTTC. Translating gives CASSGTSDEQFF. Based on the CDR3 plus reference TRBV9 and TRBJ2-1, the full variable domain is DSGVTQTPKHLITATGQRVTLRCSPRSGDLSVYWYQQSLDQGLQFLIQYYNGEERAKGNILERFSAQQFPDLHSELNLSSLELGDSALYFCASSGTSDEQFFGPGTRLTVL.

As for this clone: One end of the junction does not line up with germline, which may come from a read error. This sequence joins TRBV20-1 and TRBJ2-7; 9 positions agree with TRBD1. Germline loops: CDR1 DFQATT, CDR2 SNEGSKA (reference sequence). This CDR3 contains 15 residues. The CDR3 DNA sequence: TGCAGTGCTGGAGAGGGGACAGGGTACACCTACGAGCAGTACTTC. Amino acid sequence: CSAGEGTGYTYEQYF.

The gene calls are TRBV7-6 and TRBJ1-3, with a weak D call TRBD1 (6 bases). The CDR3 is 15 amino acids. CDR1 is SGHVS, CDR2 FNYEAQ, per germline. V was shortened by 3 bases and J by 3 bases, with 12 bases between the two germline ends. This chain's CDR3 is CASSLGGIVGNTIYF. The CDR3 nucleotides read TGTGCCAGCAGCTTGGGGGGCATAGTTGGAAACACCATATATTTT.

This clone was detected ten times or more. The junction and the germline gene differ at one end; a read error may be behind it. The chain carries TRBV5-4 and TRBJ1-6, with no clear D. Germline CDR1 and CDR2: SGHNT and YYREEE (reference sequence). CDR3 size: 16 residues. The CDR3 coding sequence is TGTGCCAGCAGTTTGGACGGACCTAGTTATAATTCACCCCTCCACTTT. It encodes CASSLDGPSYNSPLHF.

This clone was seen only a few times. J is TRBJ1-2 and V is TRBV13; D might be TRBD1 (5 bases). Per the germline V gene, CDR1 is PRHDT and CDR2 is FYEKMQ (reference sequence). The CDR3 loop spans 14 amino acids. V dropped 5 bases and J dropped 6 bases, with 16 bases sitting between them. Here the CDR3 DNA reads TGTGCCAGCAGCCGGACAAAAGTTAGGAATGGCTACACCTTC. Its translation: CASSRTKVRNGYTF.

This sequence joins TRBV7-9 and TRBJ1-2, with 9 bases aligning to TRBD1. This CDR3 region has 14 residues. The ends lost 7 bases at V and 3 bases at J; junction bases unmatched: 6. The germline gives CDR1 SEHNR, CDR2 FQNEAQ (reference sequence). The CDR3 spells CASTVQGADYGYTF. The CDR3 region has the DNA TGTGCCAGCACCGTACAGGGGGCGGACTATGGCTACACCTTC.

The chain has TRBV5-1 and TRBJ2-1; 8 nucleotides agree with TRBD1. Germline lookup yields CDR1 SGHRS and CDR2 YFSETQ. The V gene end was trimmed by 0 bases and the J gene end by 4 bases; junction bases not matched to a gene: 6. The CDR3 is made up of 16 amino acids. CDR3 residues: CASSLDETGVYNEQFF. DNA for the CDR3: TGCGCCAGCAGCTTGGACGAGACAGGGGTATACAATGAGCAGTTCTTC.

CDR3 coding DNA: TGTGCCAGTAGTTCTAGCGGGACAACAGATACGCAGTATTTT. Its protein is CASSSSGTTDTQYF. The chain links TRBV19 to TRBJ2-3; TRBD2 matches 9 bases. With V trimmed by 5 bases and J by 3 bases, 3 bases remained unmatched. CDR1 and CDR2 (germline): LNHDA, SQIVND (reference sequence). The CDR3 consists of 14 residues.

J is TRBJ1-4 and V is TRBV20-1, with 7 bases aligning to TRBD1. The CDR3 length is 15 residues. Germline V gene lookup returns CDR1 DFQATT and CDR2 SNEGSKA (reference sequence). Trimming took 3 bases from V and 3 from J; bases not matched to a gene: 7. CDR3 sequence reads: CSARHQTGPNEKLFF. CDR3 nucleotides: TGCAGTGCTAGGCACCAGACAGGGCCTAATGAAAAACTGTTTTTT.

This clone was seen many times. The V and J genes are TRBV30 and TRBJ2-6, with D possibly being TRBD1 (5 bases). Germline V lookup: CDR1 GTSNPN, CDR2 SVGIG (reference sequence). The CDR3 sequence is 12 residues long. Trimming removed 2 bases at V and 13 bases at J, with 12 bases between. Here the CDR3 reads CAWSQTVKVLTF. The CDR3 DNA reads as TGTGCCTGGAGTCAGACAGTAAAGGTCCTGACTTTC. The variable domain in full, completed from reference TRBV30 and TRBJ2-6, reads SQTIHQWPATLVQPVGSPLSLECTVEGTSNPNLYWYRQAAGRGLQLLFYSVGIGQISSEVPQNLSASRPQDRQFILSSKKLLLSDSGFYLCAWSQTVKVLTFGAGSRLTVL.

This clone was picked up one time. The junction and the germline gene differ at one end; a read error may be behind it. The chain combines TRBV11-1 with TRBJ2-7; weak D call: TRBD1 (6 bases). The CDR3 length is 12 residues. The V gene's germline CDR1 is SGHAT and CDR2 FQDESV (reference sequence). The CDR3 region has the DNA TGTGCCGGCAGCCAACAGGGATATGGGCAGTACTTC. Amino acids: CAGSQQGYGQYF.

The rearrangement joins TRBV6-1 to TRBJ1-2; tentatively, D is TRBD1 (6 bases). V was shortened by 2 bases and J by 7 bases, with 20 bases between the two germline ends. The CDR3 runs to 16 residues. Germline CDR1 reads MNHNS; CDR2 reads SASEGT. The CDR3 spells CASSETLYRDGGGYTF. The CDR3 DNA is TGTGCCAGCAGTGAAACTCTTTACAGGGACGGAGGTGGCTACACCTTC.

This clone was recorded once. V is TRBV20-1 and J is TRBJ2-2; 7 bases match TRBD2. Looked up from germline, CDR1 is DFQATT and CDR2 is SNEGSKA (reference sequence). The CDR3 spans 13 residues. Trimming at V came to 4 bases and at J to 6 bases, leaving 5 bases not matched to a gene. CDR3 sequence (DNA): TGCAGTGCTATCGGGGAGGGCCCCGGGGAGCTGTTTTTT. Amino acids: CSAIGEGPGELFF.

The rearrangement links TRBV10-3 to TRBJ2-2; D is unresolved. In germline, CDR1 is ENHRY, CDR2 SYGVKD. The CDR3 totals 13 residues. V shed 10 bases and J shed 6 bases, with 15 bases lying between them. CDR3 in DNA: TGTGCCACCGAAGGGCAGGACGCCGGGGAGCTGTTTTTT. Its protein product is CATEGQDAGELFF.

CDR3 DNA: TGTGCCAGCAGCCCCACCGGGACGGTGACTAGCACAGATACGCAGTATTTT. It yields the protein CASSPTGTVTSTDTQYF. V gene TRBV11-2 combines with J gene TRBJ2-3; either TRBD1 or TRBD2 may fit D (5 bases each). Deletions cut 5 bases from V and 0 bases from J, with 18 bases between. This CDR3 is built from 17 residues. Germline CDR1 reads SGHAT; CDR2 reads FQNNGV.

This chain uses TRBV6-5 with TRBJ2-1, with D tentatively TRBD2 (6 bases). The germline gives CDR1 MNHEY, CDR2 SVGAGI. This CDR3 is built from 15 residues. Trimming took off 2 bases at V and 1 base at J, with 9 bases between the two ends. CDR3 nucleotide sequence: TGTGCCAGCAGTTACCGGGACTTTTCCTACAATGAGCAGTTCTTC. It translates to CASSYRDFSYNEQFF.

By its share, this clone is medium-sized. The CDR3 loop is CASSYEQGNQPQHF. The DNA of the CDR3 is TGTGCCAGCAGTTATGAACAGGGCAATCAGCCCCAGCATTTT. V usage is TRBV6-2 or TRBV6-3 and J usage is TRBJ1-5; D perhaps matches TRBD1 (5 bases). The CDR3 runs to 14 residues. Trimming stripped 3 bases from V and 2 bases from J, with 8 bases between. Looked up from germline, CDR1 is MNHEY and CDR2 is SVGEGT.

This clone was seen a few times. The CDR3 coding sequence is TGTGCCAGCAGTCCCGGACTAGCGGGAGAGACCCAGTACTTC. Encoded protein: CASSPGLAGETQYF. The chain couples TRBV6-1 to TRBJ2-5, with 11 bases that match TRBD2. The J segment lost 4 bases and the V segment lost 5 bases, leaving 3 bases of the junction unmatched. Germline V gives CDR1 MNHNS, CDR2 SASEGT. This CDR3 has 14 amino acids.

This clone showed up many times. The CDR3 region has the DNA TGTGCCAGCAGCCAGACAGGGAGGAACACTGAAGCTTTCTTT. This sequence encodes CASSQTGRNTEAFF. The V gene is TRBV3-1, the J gene TRBJ1-1; 7 nucleotides line up with TRBD1. V was pared by 3 bases and J by 1 base, with 2 bases of the junction left unmatched. Germline V gives CDR1 LGHDT, CDR2 YNNKEL (reference sequence). The CDR3 extends over 14 amino acids.

This chain connects TRBV2 to TRBJ2-7; D unresolved. The CDR3 covers 12 residues. Trimming pared 3 bases from V and 2 bases from J, leaving 5 bases between. Germline loops: CDR1 SNHLY, CDR2 FYNNEI. The CDR3 bases are TGTGCCAGCAGTGATGGGGCCTACGAGCAGTACTTC. Protein product: CASSDGAYEQYF. Combining the CDR3 with reference TRBV2 and TRBJ2-7 gives the whole variable domain EPEVTQTPSHQVTQMGQEVILRCVPISNHLYFYWYRQILGQKVEFLVSFYNNEISEKSEIFDDQFSVERPDGSNFTLKIRSTKLEDSAMYFCASSDGAYEQYFGPGTRLTVT.

This clone was picked up a small number of times. This chain uses TRBV6-1 with TRBJ1-1; 8 bases line up with TRBD1. The CDR3 covers 14 residues. With V trimmed by 6 bases and J by 2 bases, 5 bases remained unmatched. Per the germline V gene, CDR1 is MNHNS and CDR2 is SASEGT. The CDR3 sequence: CASRRTGFNTEAFF. CDR3 nucleotides: TGTGCCAGCAGAAGGACAGGGTTCAACACTGAAGCTTTCTTT.

The V call is TRBV30, the J call TRBJ1-2; TRBD1 aligns across 9 bases. The germline V gene encodes CDR1 GTSNPN and CDR2 SVGIG (reference sequence). The CDR3 runs 13 residues. The junction had 10 bases not matched to a gene; V was cut back by 6 bases and J by 8 bases. The CDR3 sequence: CACLRTGARGYTF. DNA of the CDR3: TGTGCCTGTCTCCGGACAGGGGCGAGGGGCTACACCTTC.

There are many counts of this clone. DNA for the CDR3: TGTGCCAGCAGTTTATCTGGGGGCGAGCAGTACTTC. Protein: CASSLSGGEQYF. V is TRBV28 and J is TRBJ2-7; perhaps D is TRBD1 or TRBD2 (5 bases each). The CDR3 runs 12 residues. The ends were cut back, 1 base at V and 6 bases at J, with 7 bases in the middle. The germline gives CDR1 MDHEN, CDR2 SYDVKM. Filled out from reference TRBV28 and TRBJ2-7, the complete variable domain reads DVKVTQSSRYLVKRTGEKVFLECVQDMDHENMFWYRQDPGLGLRLIYFSYDVKMKEKGDIPEGYSVSREKKERFSLILESASTNQTSMYLCASSLSGGEQYFGPGTRLTVT.

This clone was seen ten or more times. The V call is TRBV5-1, the J call TRBJ2-1, with D perhaps assigned TRBD1 or TRBD2 (5 bases each). Germline CDR1 SGHRS, CDR2 YFSETQ. With 2 bases removed from V and 8 bases from J, the gap between germline ends came to 14 bases. CDR3 length equals 14 residues. The CDR3 protein is CASSLPGTLDEQFF. The CDR3 nucleotides read TGCGCCAGCAGCTTACCCGGGACCCTGGATGAGCAGTTCTTC.

Remarks on this clone: A clone one base away is much larger, so this may be a read error. The CDR3: CASSMGGTRWDEQYF. The CDR3 region has the DNA TGTGCCAGCAGTATGGGGGGGACCAGGTGGGACGAGCAGTACTTC. This sequence joins TRBV7-2 and TRBJ2-7; 7 bases are shared with TRBD2. The CDR3 spans 15 residues. The germline V gene encodes CDR1 SGHTA and CDR2 FQGNSA. The junction had 13 bases not matched to a gene; V was cut back by 6 bases and J by 5 bases.

This chain connects TRBV6-2 or TRBV6-3 to TRBJ2-7; 9 bases map to TRBD1. Germline V gene lookup returns CDR1 MNHEY and CDR2 SVGEGT. V lost 6 bases and J lost 3; bases outside the gene matches: 9. The CDR3 extends over 15 amino acids. The CDR3 protein is CASRINRGLYYEQYF. CDR3 DNA sequence: TGTGCCAGCAGGATAAACAGGGGGCTGTACTACGAGCAGTACTTC.

This clone was seen many times. Other DNA sequences within the sample encode an identical CDR3. This rearrangement joins TRBV5-1 to TRBJ1-4; D remains ambiguous. This CDR3 is 14 amino acids long. Germline V gene sequence: CDR1 SGHRS, CDR2 YFSETQ. Trimming took off 2 bases at V and 8 bases at J, with 13 bases between the two ends. CDR3 DNA sequence: TGCGCCAGCAGCTTTGGAACGCCGCAGGAAAAACTGTTTTTT. Residues: CASSFGTPQEKLFF.

The chain is built from TRBV9 and TRBJ1-1; 7 bases are a match to TRBD1. The CDR3 length is 14 residues. Germline V gene sequence: CDR1 SGDLS, CDR2 YYNGEE. V lost 4 bases to trimming and J lost 0 bases; unmatched junction nucleotides: 3. The CDR3 DNA follows: TGTGCCAGCAGCCCGACAGGGATGAACACTGAAGCTTTCTTT. It encodes CASSPTGMNTEAFF. Full variable domain (outside the CDR3, taken from reference TRBV9 and TRBJ1-1): DSGVTQTPKHLITATGQRVTLRCSPRSGDLSVYWYQQSLDQGLQFLIQYYNGEERAKGNILERFSAQQFPDLHSELNLSSLELGDSALYFCASSPTGMNTEAFFGQGTRLTVV.